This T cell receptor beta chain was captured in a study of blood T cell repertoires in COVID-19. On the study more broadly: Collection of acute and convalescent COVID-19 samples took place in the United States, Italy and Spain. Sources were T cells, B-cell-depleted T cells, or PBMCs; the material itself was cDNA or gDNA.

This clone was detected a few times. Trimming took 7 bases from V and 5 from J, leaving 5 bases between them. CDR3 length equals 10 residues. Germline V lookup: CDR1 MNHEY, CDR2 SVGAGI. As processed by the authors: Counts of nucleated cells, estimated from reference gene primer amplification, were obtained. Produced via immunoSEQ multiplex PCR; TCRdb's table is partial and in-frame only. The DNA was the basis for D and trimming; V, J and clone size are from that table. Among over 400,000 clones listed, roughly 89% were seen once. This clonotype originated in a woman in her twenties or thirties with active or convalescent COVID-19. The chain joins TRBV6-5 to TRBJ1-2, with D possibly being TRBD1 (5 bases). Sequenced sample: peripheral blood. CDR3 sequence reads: CASTGYGYTF. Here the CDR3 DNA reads TGTGCCAGCACAGGGTATGGCTACACCTTC.